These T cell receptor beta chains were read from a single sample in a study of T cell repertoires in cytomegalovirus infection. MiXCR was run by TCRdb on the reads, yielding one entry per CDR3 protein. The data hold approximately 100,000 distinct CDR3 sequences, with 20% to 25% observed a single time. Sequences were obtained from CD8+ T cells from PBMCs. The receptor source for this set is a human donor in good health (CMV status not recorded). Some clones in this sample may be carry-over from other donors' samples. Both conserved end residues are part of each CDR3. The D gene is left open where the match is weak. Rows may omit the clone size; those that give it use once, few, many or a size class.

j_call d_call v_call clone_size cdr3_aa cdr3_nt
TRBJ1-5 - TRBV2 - CASSVGTSQPQHF TGTGCCAGCAGTGTAGGGACAAGTCAGCCCCAGCATTTT
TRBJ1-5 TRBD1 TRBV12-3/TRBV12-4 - CASSHDRGSNQTQHF TGTGCCAGCAGCCATGACAGGGGCTCCAATCAGACCCAGCATTTT
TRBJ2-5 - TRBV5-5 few CASSPGTAQETQYF TGTGCCAGCAGCCCGGGGACGGCCCAAGAGACCCAGTACTTC
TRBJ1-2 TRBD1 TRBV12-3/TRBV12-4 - CASSFGWDRRANYGYTF TGTGCCAGCAGTTTCGGATGGGACAGAAGAGCTAACTATGGCTACACCTTC
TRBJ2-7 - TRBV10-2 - CASSEDGKVDYEQYF TGCGCCAGCAGTGAGGACGGGAAGGTGGACTACGAGCAGTACTTC
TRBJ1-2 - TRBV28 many CASSPRGRGDGYTF TGTGCCAGCAGTCCGCGAGGGAGGGGTGATGGCTACACCTTC
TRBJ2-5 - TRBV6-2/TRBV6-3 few CASSSTGTHVTLF TGTGCCAGCAGTAGTACCGGGACTCACGTTACTCTCTTC
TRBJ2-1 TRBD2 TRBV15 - CATSPGTSGRAQDEQFF TGTGCCACCAGCCCCGGGACTAGCGGGAGGGCTCAGGATGAGCAGTTCTTC
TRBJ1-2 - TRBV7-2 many CASSLASAKVYGLANYGYTF TGTGCCAGCAGCTTAGCGTCGGCTAAGGTTTACGGACTAGCTAACTATGGCTACACCTTC
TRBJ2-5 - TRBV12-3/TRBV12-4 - CASSLLGWETQYF TGTGCCAGCAGTTTATTGGGTTGGGAGACCCAGTACTTC
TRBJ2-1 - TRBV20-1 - CSASKGSSYNEQFF TGCAGTGCTAGTAAGGGGTCATCCTACAATGAGCAGTTCTTC
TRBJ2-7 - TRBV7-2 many CASSITGNEQYF TGTGCCAGCAGCATAACGGGGAACGAGCAGTACTTC
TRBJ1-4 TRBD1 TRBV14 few CASSQDEDRAVVEKLFF TGTGCCAGCAGCCAAGATGAGGACAGGGCCGTTGTTGAAAAACTGTTTTTT
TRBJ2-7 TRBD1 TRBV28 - CAALGGRSYEQYF TGTGCCGCGCTAGGGGGCCGCTCCTACGAGCAGTACTTC
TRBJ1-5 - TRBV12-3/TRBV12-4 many CASSRTGTDQPQHF TGTGCCAGCAGTCGAACAGGGACCGATCAGCCCCAGCATTTT
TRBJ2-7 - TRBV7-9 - CASSLAETYEQYF TGTGCCAGCAGCTTAGCAGAGACCTACGAGCAGTACTTC
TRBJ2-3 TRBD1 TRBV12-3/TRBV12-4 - CASSPGDSGITTDTQYF TGTGCCAGCAGCCCTGGGGACAGTGGGATAACCACAGATACGCAGTATTTT
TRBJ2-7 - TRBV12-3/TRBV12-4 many CASSSGWRSYEQYF TGTGCCAGCAGTTCTGGATGGCGCTCCTACGAGCAGTACTTC
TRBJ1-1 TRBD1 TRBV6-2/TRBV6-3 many CASSYKPGTVNTEAFF TGTGCCAGCAGTTACAAGCCCGGGACAGTGAACACTGAAGCTTTCTTT
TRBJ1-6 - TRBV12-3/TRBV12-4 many CASSLYRGNSPLHF TGTGCCAGCAGTTTGTACAGAGGAAATTCACCCCTCCACTTT
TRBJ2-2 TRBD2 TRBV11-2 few CASSPSLGLAGVNTGELFF TGTGCCAGCAGCCCCTCTTTGGGACTAGCGGGCGTGAACACCGGGGAGCTGTTTTTT
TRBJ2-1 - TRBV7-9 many CASSPPSSSYNEQFF TGTGCCAGCAGCCCGCCATCGAGCTCCTACAATGAGCAGTTCTTC
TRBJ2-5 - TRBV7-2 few CASSHPYQETQYF TGTGCCAGCAGCCACCCTTACCAAGAGACCCAGTACTTC
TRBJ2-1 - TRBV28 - CASSSDRDKGTLSNEQFF TGTGCCAGCAGCTCGGACCGGGACAAGGGGACGCTCAGTAATGAGCAGTTCTTC
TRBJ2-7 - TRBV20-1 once CSARGDEAYEQYF TGCAGTGCTAGAGGCGACGAAGCCTACGAGCAGTACTTC
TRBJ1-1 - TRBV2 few CASRNPGAGLNTEAFF TGTGCCAGCAGGAACCCTGGGGCGGGGTTGAACACTGAAGCTTTCTTT
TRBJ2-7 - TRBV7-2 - CASSLEQVEQYF TGTGCCAGCAGCTTAGAACAGGTCGAGCAGTACTTC
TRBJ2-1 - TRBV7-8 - CASSPKPTGMVSGEQFF TGTGCCAGCAGCCCAAAACCCACAGGGATGGTATCGGGTGAGCAGTTCTTC
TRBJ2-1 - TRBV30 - CAWSVDSTLYNEQFF TGTGCCTGGAGCGTCGACAGTACCCTCTACAATGAGCAGTTCTTC
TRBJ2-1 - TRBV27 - CASSPIGTEQFF TGTGCCAGCAGTCCTATAGGGACGGAGCAGTTCTTC
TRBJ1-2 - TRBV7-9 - CASSLRSLDYGYTF TGTGCCAGCAGCTTAAGGTCGTTAGACTATGGCTACACCTTC
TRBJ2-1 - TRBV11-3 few CASSHTLNEQFF TGTGCCAGCAGCCATACACTCAATGAGCAGTTCTTC